This TCR beta chain comes out of a study of blood T cell repertoires in COVID-19. In the original analysis: Nucleated cell number was recorded as an estimate derived from reference gene primer amplification. Assay: immunoSEQ multiplex PCR; the TCRdb copy retains only in-frame clones and omits some. The DNA was the basis for D and trimming; V, J and clone size are from that table. The table lists more than 250,000 clones, nearly 90% of them singletons, with about 1.5% in the top ten. The CDR3 runs to 16 residues. The TCR comes from a woman between 18 and 29 years old with acute COVID-19. The chain combines TRBV21-1 with TRBJ2-2; the table's D gene call, TRBD1, was not cross checked with the DNA. TRBV21-1 has pseudogene status. What was sequenced was PBMCs or T cells enriched from blood (not recorded which). In DNA form, the CDR3 reads TGTGCCAGCAGCAAAAACAGGGCGAGGAACACCGGGGAGCTGTTTTTT. It is translated as CASSKNRARNTGELFF.